Following are 30 T cell receptor beta chains from one sample sequenced in a study of identical twins. TCRdb itself ran the 5' RACE reads through MiXCR, one entry per CDR3 protein. Of hundreds of thousands of distinct CDR3 sequences listed, around 8.3% are singletons. The same specimen was also included in a second study, on yellow fever vaccine responses in identical twins.

The source material was PBMCs. These TCRs come from a woman aged 18 to 35 in good health.

This clonotype was recorded a few times. The rearrangement uses TRBV15 and TRBJ2-2; the D gene is possibly TRBD2 (6 bases). The germline V and J ends were trimmed by 0 bases and 7 bases, with 12 bases remaining between them. The germline V gene encodes CDR1 LNHNV and CDR2 YYDKDF (reference sequence). The CDR3 is 15 residues long. In DNA, the CDR3 is TGTGCCACCAGCAGAGATCTTAGGGAGGTCGGGGAGCTGTTTTTT. Translated: CATSRDLREVGELFF. The variable domain in full, completed from reference TRBV15 and TRBJ2-2, reads DAMVIQNPRYQVTQFGKPVTLSCSQTLNHNVMYWYQQKSSQAPKLLFHYYDKDFNNEADTPDNFQSRRPNTSFCFLDIRSPGLGDTAMYLCATSRDLREVGELFFGEGSRLTVL.

This clonotype was picked up a small number of times. This chain links TRBV5-1 with TRBJ2-3; 9 bases match TRBD1. The CDR3 is 16 amino acids. From germline, CDR1 is SGHRS and CDR2 YFSETQ. V dropped 3 bases and J dropped 2; count of bases not matched to a gene: 7. The CDR3 loop is CASSWGDRDYTDTQYF. The CDR3 DNA reads as TGCGCCAGCAGCTGGGGGGACAGGGATTACACAGATACGCAGTATTTT.

This clonotype was found many times. This sequence joins TRBV10-3 and TRBJ2-3; D gene uncertain. Trimming removed 5 bases from V and 4 bases from J, with 13 bases in between. The germline gives CDR1 ENHRY, CDR2 SYGVKD. The CDR3 extends over 14 amino acids. CDR3 region: CAISHSSRADTQYF. Written as DNA, the CDR3 is TGTGCCATCAGTCACTCATCTCGGGCAGATACGCAGTATTTT.

The genes are TRBV6-1 and TRBJ1-3, with 7 bases lining up with TRBD1. The CDR3 contains 14 residues. CDR1 is MNHNS and CDR2 is SASEGT in the germline V gene. Trimming cost V 5 bases and J 6 bases; bases outside gene matches: 7. The CDR3: CASSTAGQLNTIYF. As DNA, the CDR3 is TGTGCCAGCAGTACAGCGGGACAGTTAAACACCATATATTTT.

In its sample, this clonotype was seen a few times. The V and J genes are TRBV11-2 and TRBJ2-2; a weak D match, TRBD1 (5 bases). Per the germline V gene, CDR1 is SGHAT and CDR2 is FQNNGV. Trimming stripped 2 bases from V and 0 bases from J, with 7 bases between. This CDR3 region has 15 residues. The CDR3 loop reads CASSLSTANTGELFF. The CDR3 DNA sequence: TGTGCCAGCAGCTTATCGACAGCGAACACCGGGGAGCTGTTTTTT.

The rearrangement uses TRBV6-5 and TRBJ2-1, with 8 bases that match TRBD1. J gave up 7 bases and V 3 bases, and 5 bases lay outside the gene matches. The CDR3 length is 14 residues. The germline V gene has CDR1 MNHEY and CDR2 SVGAGI. CDR3: CASSYTDRANEQFF. CDR3 bases: TGTGCCAGCAGTTATACGGACAGGGCAAATGAGCAGTTCTTC.

This clonotype was seen a handful of times. This chain uses TRBV10-3 with TRBJ2-3; D call uncertain. Looked up from germline, CDR1 is ENHRY and CDR2 is SYGVKD. V shed 2 bases and J shed 2 bases, with 17 bases lying between them. The CDR3 consists of 17 residues. This CDR3 reads CAISEVRLATNTDTQYF. In nucleotides, the CDR3 is TGTGCCATCAGTGAGGTCAGGTTGGCTACTAACACAGATACGCAGTATTTT.

This clonotype has more than one count but fewer than ten. This chain connects TRBV6-5 to TRBJ2-3, with D possibly matching TRBD2 (5 bases). Germline CDR1 is MNHEY and CDR2 is SVGAGI. The CDR3 covers 16 residues. Between the trimmed V and J ends, which lost 0 bases and 1 base, there was a span of 11 bases. CDR3 amino acids: CASSYSSGIGTDTQYF. CDR3 nucleotide sequence: TGTGCCAGCAGTTACTCGAGCGGTATTGGCACAGATACGCAGTATTTT.

Many counts were recorded for this clonotype. The V gene is TRBV12-3 or TRBV12-4, the J gene TRBJ1-1; D gene unclear. Trimming took off 3 bases at V and 3 bases at J, with 5 bases between the two ends. The CDR3 covers 12 residues. CDR3 in DNA: TGTGCCAGCAGTTTTAGCCACACTGAAGCTTTCTTT. Translating it yields CASSFSHTEAFF.

This clonotype came up many times. The chain recombines TRBV7-2 with TRBJ2-3; D remains ambiguous. The germline CDR1 and CDR2 sequences are SGHTA and FQGNSA. Trimming removed 5 bases from V and 6 bases from J, with 9 bases in between. CDR3 length equals 12 residues. In DNA form, the CDR3 reads TGTGCCAGCAGCCGTCCGCCCGATACGCAGTATTTT. Protein: CASSRPPDTQYF.

The J gene is TRBJ2-7, the V gene TRBV7-9; D may be TRBD2 (6 bases). CDR1 and CDR2 (germline): SEHNR, FQNEAQ (reference sequence). The CDR3 extends over 14 amino acids. The V gene lost 5 bases and the J gene lost 3 bases, with 14 bases spanning the gap. CDR3 nucleotides: TGTGCCAGCAGCCACCGGGACTCCCTCTACGAGCAGTACTTC. Its protein is CASSHRDSLYEQYF. Together with reference TRBV7-9 and TRBJ2-7, the CDR3 gives the full variable domain: DTGVSQNPRHKITKRGQNVTFRCDPISEHNRLYWYRQTLGQGPEFLTYFQNEAQLEKSRLLSDRFSAERPKGSFSTLEIQRTEQGDSAMYLCASSHRDSLYEQYFGPGTRLTVT.

There are many counts of this clonotype. The chain uses TRBV7-9 and TRBJ2-1; the match to TRBD1 covers 10 bases. The V segment lost 5 bases and the J segment 8 bases; nucleotides outside the gene matches: 6. Germline V gene sequence: CDR1 SEHNR, CDR2 FQNEAQ (reference sequence). The length of the CDR3 is 14 residues. CDR3 nucleotides: TGTGCCAGCAGCCTGTCCGGGACAGGGGATGAGCAGTTCTTC. This translates into CASSLSGTGDEQFF.

This chain joins TRBV11-2 and TRBJ2-7; D remains unclear. Germline V gene data show CDR1 as SGHAT and CDR2 as FQNNGV. CDR3 length: 12 residues. Trimming took 4 bases from V and 4 from J, leaving 8 bases between them. The CDR3 loop reads CASSSRLYEQYF. The CDR3 nucleotides read TGTGCCAGCAGCTCCCGTTTGTACGAGCAGTACTTC.

CDR3 region: CASNTGLDMKIDNEQFF. In DNA form, the CDR3 reads TGTGCCAGCAACACGGGACTAGATATGAAAATTGACAATGAGCAGTTCTTC. The V call is TRBV12-3 or TRBV12-4, the J call TRBJ2-1, with 8 bases aligning to TRBD2. V shed 7 bases, J shed 5 bases, and the junction held 16 bases outside the gene matches. The CDR3 covers 17 residues.

The CDR3 sequence: CATCQATGGKSYEQYF. DNA for the CDR3: TGTGCCACCTGCCAAGCAACAGGGGGAAAGAGCTACGAGCAGTACTTC. This sequence joins TRBV4-2 and TRBJ2-7, with 8 bases aligning to TRBD1. The CDR3 covers 16 residues. From germline, CDR1 is LGHNA and CDR2 YNFKEQ. V shed 10 bases, J shed 3 bases, and the junction held 17 bases outside the gene matches.

The gene calls are TRBV5-1 and TRBJ1-5; D is undetermined. The CDR3 is 14 amino acids. Germline V gives CDR1 SGHRS, CDR2 YFSETQ. The V end lost 2 bases, the J end lost 4 bases, and 10 bases lay between the germline ends. The CDR3 loop is CASSLDSENQPQHF. The CDR3 nucleotides are TGCGCCAGCAGCTTAGATAGTGAAAATCAGCCCCAGCATTTT.

The V call is TRBV20-1, the J call TRBJ2-1; the match to TRBD2 covers 11 bases. CDR1 and CDR2 from the germline V gene are DFQATT and SNEGSKA (reference sequence). The trim removed 0 bases at V and 6 bases at J, leaving 1 base unmatched. The CDR3 covers 14 residues. The CDR3: CSAREGTSGNEQFF. Here the CDR3 DNA reads TGCAGTGCTAGAGAAGGGACTAGCGGCAATGAGCAGTTCTTC.

In its sample, this clonotype was seen many times. The CDR3 is CASRMTGALGYTIYF. The CDR3, as DNA: TGTGCCAGCAGGATGACAGGGGCCCTTGGGTACACCATATATTTT. The chain carries TRBV2 and TRBJ1-3, with 8 bases that match TRBD1. The length of the CDR3 is 15 residues. The germline CDR1 and CDR2 sequences are SNHLY and FYNNEI. Trimming at V came to 6 bases and at J to 8 bases, leaving 12 bases not matched to a gene. Filled out from reference TRBV2 and TRBJ1-3, the complete variable domain reads EPEVTQTPSHQVTQMGQEVILRCVPISNHLYFYWYRQILGQKVEFLVSFYNNEISEKSEIFDDQFSVERPDGSNFTLKIRSTKLEDSAMYFCASRMTGALGYTIYFGEGSWLTVV.

This clonotype showed up just a few times. This chain links TRBV29-1 with TRBJ2-1; TRBD1 matches 9 bases. The CDR3 sequence is 11 residues long. CDR1 and CDR2 from the germline V gene are SQVTM and ANQGSEA. Trimming cost V 4 bases and J 13 bases; bases outside gene matches: 5. The CDR3 DNA is TGCAGCGTTGTAGGGGACAGGGCACAGTTCTTC. This codes for CSVVGDRAQFF.

This clonotype occurred a few times. V is TRBV7-8 and J is TRBJ2-1, with TRBD2 matching over 8 bases. CDR1 and CDR2 (germline): SGHVS, FQNEAQ. CDR3 length: 16 amino acids. V lost 4 bases, J lost 2 bases, and 7 bases stayed unmatched. CDR3 sequence reads: CASSSGLAVTYNEQFF. The CDR3 coding sequence is TGTGCCAGCAGCTCCGGACTAGCCGTTACCTACAATGAGCAGTTCTTC.

This clonotype has a handful of counts. The V and J genes are TRBV6-1 and TRBJ2-6, with 8 bases that match TRBD1. The V segment lost 6 bases and the J segment 0 bases; nucleotides outside the gene matches: 7. CDR1 is MNHNS, CDR2 SASEGT, per germline. The CDR3 extends over 17 amino acids. CDR3 amino acids: CASSPGQARSGANVLTF. As DNA, the CDR3 is TGTGCCAGCAGCCCGGGACAGGCCCGCTCTGGGGCCAACGTCCTGACTTTC.

This clonotype was observed a few times. This chain joins TRBV6-1 and TRBJ2-7, with a weak D call TRBD2 (5 bases). V lost 5 bases, J lost 3 bases, and 23 bases lay in between. The CDR3 runs to 17 residues. The germline gives CDR1 MNHNS, CDR2 SASEGT. CDR3 sequence reads: CASSLKGGPAALYEQYF. The CDR3 nucleotides read TGTGCCAGCAGTCTAAAAGGAGGACCGGCGGCACTCTACGAGCAGTACTTC.

The V and J genes are TRBV7-2 and TRBJ2-4, with 8 bases that match TRBD2. Germline assignment: CDR1 SGHTA and CDR2 FQGNSA. This CDR3 has 16 residues. J lost 3 bases, V lost 1 base, and 5 bases had no gene match. DNA for the CDR3: TGTGCCAGCAGCTTAGTGACTAGCGAGGTCAAAAACATTCAGTACTTC. The encoded protein is CASSLVTSEVKNIQYF.

This rearrangement joins TRBV10-3 to TRBJ1-5, with D perhaps TRBD1 (6 bases). Germline CDR1 and CDR2: ENHRY and SYGVKD. The CDR3 runs 13 residues. V dropped 6 bases and J dropped 5 bases, with 11 bases sitting between them. CDR3: CAIRTGSDQPQHF. CDR3 DNA: TGTGCCATCAGGACAGGATCCGATCAGCCCCAGCATTTT.

In this sample, this clonotype turned up a few times. The gene calls are TRBV5-1 and TRBJ2-2; D call uncertain. The CDR3 has 12 amino acids. The germline V gene has CDR1 SGHRS and CDR2 YFSETQ. Trimming pared 9 bases from V and 3 bases from J, leaving 9 bases between. In DNA form, the CDR3 reads TGCGCCACTACCGCCGACACCGGGGAGCTGTTTTTT. Protein sequence: CATTADTGELFF.

There are a few counts of this clonotype. V and J are TRBV7-8 and TRBJ1-4, with 9 nucleotides matching TRBD1. This CDR3 region has 19 residues. Germline V gives CDR1 SGHVS, CDR2 FQNEAQ. Trimming at V came to 4 bases and at J to 7 bases, leaving 19 bases not matched to a gene. The CDR3 DNA reads TGTGCCAGCAGCTGGGACCGGGACAGGGAATATCCGGAAATTGAAAAACTGTTTTTT. It codes for CASSWDRDREYPEIEKLFF.

This clonotype was observed at least ten times. At one end, the junction sequence differs from germline, possibly due to a read error. The chain links TRBV5-1 to TRBJ2-5; no clear D gene. The CDR3 sequence is 12 residues long. The germline V gene has CDR1 SGHRS and CDR2 YFSETQ. DNA of the CDR3: TGTGCCAGCAGCTTCGGTCAAGAGACCCAGTACTTC. Its protein product is CASSFGQETQYF.

V is TRBV12-3 or TRBV12-4 and J is TRBJ2-3, with TRBD2 as a possible D gene (6 bases). V lost 1 base and J 0 bases, leaving 14 bases between the germline ends. This CDR3 is built from 17 residues. The CDR3 DNA sequence: TGTGCCAGCAGTTTAGGGGCGGGGAACCCTAGCACAGATACGCAGTATTTT. This codes for CASSLGAGNPSTDTQYF.

This clonotype has only a few counts. The chain links TRBV9 to TRBJ1-2, with TRBD1 matching 7 bases. The CDR3 loop spans 13 amino acids. With 5 bases clipped from V and 4 bases from J, the junction kept 5 bases outside the gene matches. Germline V CDR1 and CDR2: SGDLS, YYNGEE. The CDR3 region is CASSDWTGYGYTF. The CDR3 region has the DNA TGTGCCAGCAGTGATTGGACAGGCTATGGCTACACCTTC.

This clonotype was found a few times. The rearrangement uses TRBV7-9 and TRBJ1-6; TRBD1 is a possible D gene (5 bases). V lost 3 bases and J 6 bases, leaving 12 bases between the germline ends. The CDR3 length is 15 residues. CDR1 and CDR2 from the germline V gene are SEHNR and FQNEAQ (reference sequence). The CDR3 sequence: CASSFPGLPNSPLHF. Here the CDR3 DNA reads TGTGCCAGCAGCTTTCCGGGGCTTCCTAATTCACCCCTCCACTTT.